A selection of T cell receptor beta chains follows, all from one sample in a study of tumor and adjacent non-tumor tissue in lung cancer. TCRdb analysed the multiplex PCR reads with MiXCR anew, one entry per CDR3 protein. The data show about 67,000 distinct CDR3 sequences, more than 65% seen once. The specimen was distant non-tumor lung tissue. These receptors were collected from a man in his 60s with non-small cell lung cancer. CDR3s include the opening cysteine and the closing phenylalanine or tryptophan. Fields, in order: D gene, V gene, clone size, J gene, CDR3 DNA, CDR3 protein. A D gene is named only where the DNA matches it firmly. A clone size is listed for some rows: how often the clone was seen (once, few, many), or a class if it is expanded.

>-|TRBV6-5|-|TRBJ1-1
TGTGCCAGCAGTCACGGTGGTCGGGTGTCCACTGAAGCTTTCTTT
CASSHGGRVSTEAFF
>TRBD1|TRBV7-8|-|TRBJ2-7
TGTGCCAGCAGCTTAGACAGGGGCCACGAGCAGTACTTC
CASSLDRGHEQYF
>-|TRBV7-9|-|TRBJ2-1
TGTACCAGAAGCATCGGCAGCGATGAGCAGTTCTTC
CTRSIGSDEQFF
>TRBD2|TRBV7-9|-|TRBJ2-1
TGTACCAGCTGCGATGCGGGGGGGGCTTACAATGGGCAGCTCTTC
CTSCDAGGAYNGQLF
>-|TRBV20-1|-|TRBJ2-1
TGCAGTGCCCTCGGGGGAGGAGGGCGCCCGGATGGGCAGTTCTTC
CSALGGGGRPDGQFF
>TRBD2|TRBV20-1|-|TRBJ2-7
TGCAGTGCTTACTTCCGGAGACTAGCGACTTACAAGCAGTACTTC
CSAYFRRLATYKQYF
>-|TRBV5-4|few|TRBJ1-2
TGTGCCAGCAACTTTCTAGGGGATGTTACCTATGGCTACACCTTC
CASNFLGDVTYGYTF
>-|TRBV12-3/TRBV12-4|-|TRBJ1-4
TGTGCCAGCAGTTTTCAGCAGGGACCTAATGAAAAACTGTCTTTT
CASSFQQGPNEKLSF
>TRBD1|TRBV6-5|-|TRBJ1-2
TGTGCCAGCCGACAGGGGGGGAACTATGGCTACACCTTC
CASRQGGNYGYTF
>-|TRBV7-9|-|TRBJ1-5
TGTGCCAGCAGCTTTTCCGATCAGCCCCTGCATTTT
CASSFSDQPLHF
>-|TRBV29-1|-|TRBJ2-7
TGCAGTAGCGACCCAGATCAAGGACTTGGTAACGAGCAGTACTTC
CSSDPDQGLGNEQYF